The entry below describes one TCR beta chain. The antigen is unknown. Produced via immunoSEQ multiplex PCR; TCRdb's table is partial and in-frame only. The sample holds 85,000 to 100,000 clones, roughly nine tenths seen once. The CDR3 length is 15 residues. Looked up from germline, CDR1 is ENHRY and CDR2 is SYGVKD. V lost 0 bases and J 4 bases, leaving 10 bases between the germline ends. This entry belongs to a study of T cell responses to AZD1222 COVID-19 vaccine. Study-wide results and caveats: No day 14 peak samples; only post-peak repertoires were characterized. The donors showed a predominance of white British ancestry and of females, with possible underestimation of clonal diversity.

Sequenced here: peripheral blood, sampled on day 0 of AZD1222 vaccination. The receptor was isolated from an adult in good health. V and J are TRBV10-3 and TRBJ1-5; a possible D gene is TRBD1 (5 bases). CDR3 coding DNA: TGTGCCATCAGTGAGTCTAGGCAGGGAAATCAGCCCCAGCATTTT. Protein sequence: CAISESRQGNQPQHF.